This is a list of T cell receptor beta chains from one sample in a study of radiotherapy plus CTLA-4 blockade in lung cancer. Generated by immunoSEQ multiplex PCR, the TCRdb table keeps only in-frame clones and is missing some. Among about 25,000 clones listed, about three quarters were seen once. The material sequenced was peripheral blood, taken from a patient treated with radiotherapy plus ipilimumab. The receptors here all came from a human donor with non-small cell lung cancer who had stable disease on radiotherapy plus ipilimumab. The CDR3 runs from the conserved cysteine through the conserved F or W. D genes are given only for firm matches. The size field is filled for only some rows; it gives once, few, many or a size class.

V gene	J gene	clone size	D gene	CDR3 DNA	CDR3 protein
TRBV9	TRBJ2-7	NA	TRBD2	TGTGCCAGCAGCCCAACCATTGAGGCGGGAGTTCGAGTCGAGCAGTACTTC	CASSPTIEAGVRVEQYF
TRBV9	TRBJ1-4	NA	NA	TGTGCCAGCAGCGCTGGCGGGGGATCTAATGAAAAACTGTTTTTT	CASSAGGGSNEKLFF
TRBV6-5	TRBJ2-7	few	TRBD2	TGTGCCAGCAGAAAGACTAGCGCGAGCTCCTACGAGCAGTACTTC	CASRKTSASSYEQYF
TRBV7-2	TRBJ1-2	once	NA	TGTGCCAGCAGCTTGGCGGGACTCAACTATGGCTACACCTTC	CASSLAGLNYGYTF
TRBV4-3	TRBJ2-1	NA	TRBD2	TGCGCCAGCAGTCAAGCCCCGACTAGCGATGCGGCGAGAAACAATGAGCAGTTCTTC	CASSQAPTSDAARNNEQFF
TRBV19	TRBJ2-7	NA	NA	TGTGCCAGTAGTACCCCGGGACTGGACTCCTACGAGCAGTACTTC	CASSTPGLDSYEQYF
TRBV6-4	TRBJ1-1	NA	TRBD1	TGTGCCAGCAGCCCGACAGGGGGCTTAGCTGAAGCTTTCTTT	CASSPTGGLAEAFF
TRBV27	TRBJ2-7	NA	TRBD1	TGTGCCAGCAGTCCCGGGACAGGGATTCACGAGCAGTACTTC	CASSPGTGIHEQYF
TRBV29-1	TRBJ1-1	NA	NA	TGCAGCGTTCGCTCTTTCATGAACACTGAAGCTTTCTTT	CSVRSFMNTEAFF
TRBV11-3	TRBJ2-1	NA	NA	TGTGCCAGCAGCTTATCTGGGGCCATCTACAATGAGCAGTTCTTC	CASSLSGAIYNEQFF
TRBV28	TRBJ2-7	NA	NA	TGTGCCAGCAGTTTCTCCCCTAGTTCCTACGAGCAGTACTTC	CASSFSPSSYEQYF
TRBV19	TRBJ2-7	NA	NA	TGTGCCAGTAGGAACTCGAGGGCTAACTACGAGCAGTACTTC	CASRNSRANYEQYF
TRBV7-8	TRBJ1-2	NA	NA	TGTGCCAGCAGTTCAGATCGGGAATTAGGTGGCTACACCTTC	CASSSDRELGGYTF
TRBV5-1	TRBJ1-1	few	NA	TGCGCCAGCAGCGTGTCACAGGGCACTGAAGCTTTCTTT	CASSVSQGTEAFF
TRBV28	TRBJ2-7	NA	NA	TGTGCCAGCAGTCTGCCAACCACGTCGAGCTACGAGCAGTACTTC	CASSLPTTSSYEQYF
TRBV9	TRBJ1-1	few	NA	TGTGCCAGCAGCGTAGGTGGTACAGCCAGGAACACTGAAGCTTTCTTT	CASSVGGTARNTEAFF
TRBV7-3	TRBJ2-1	NA	NA	TGTGCCAGCAGCTTATTGGTCGGACTTGAGCAGTTCTTC	CASSLLVGLEQFF
TRBV19	TRBJ2-5	NA	NA	TGTGCCAGTAGCCCGGCCGTCCAAGAGACCCAGTACTTC	CASSPAVQETQYF
TRBV7-2	TRBJ1-3	NA	TRBD1	TGTGCCAGCAGCTTAGCGACAGGGCTGGCTGGAAACACCATATATTTT	CASSLATGLAGNTIYF
TRBV19	TRBJ2-2	medium-sized	NA	TGTGCCAGTTGGGGGCAGGGACAAACCGGGGAGCTGTTTTTT	CASWGQGQTGELFF
TRBV28	TRBJ2-7	once	TRBD2	TGTGCCAGCAAGAAGGGCGGACTAGCGGGAGGAGGGGCGCAGTACTTC	CASKKGGLAGGGAQYF
TRBV7-9	TRBJ2-2	NA	NA	TGTGCCAGCAACTTATGGCCGAACACCGGGGAGCTGTTTTTT	CASNLWPNTGELFF
TRBV5-1	TRBJ2-7	NA	NA	TGCGCCAGCGCCGGACCATTGTCCTACGAGCAGTACTTC	CASAGPLSYEQYF
TRBV13	TRBJ2-1	NA	TRBD1	TGTGCCAGCAGCTCAGGGACAGTCCACTACAATGAGCAGTTCTTC	CASSSGTVHYNEQFF
TRBV7-9	TRBJ2-7	NA	NA	TGTGCCAGCAGCTCTCCAGGGGGGCCCTACGAGCAGTACTTC	CASSSPGGPYEQYF
TRBV4-1	TRBJ2-7	NA	NA	TGCGCCAGCAGCCAAGGACTCCCTATGGGACTTACTCTCAACGAGCAGTACTTC	CASSQGLPMGLTLNEQYF
TRBV7-8	TRBJ2-1	NA	NA	TGTGCCAGCAGCTTAATCCAGGGGAGGAAAACCTACAATGAGCAGTTCTTC	CASSLIQGRKTYNEQFF
TRBV5-1	TRBJ1-1	NA	NA	TGCGCCAGCAGCTTGATGGGGGGCACTGAAGCTTTCTTT	CASSLMGGTEAFF
TRBV15	TRBJ1-5	NA	TRBD1	TGTGCCACCAGCAGAGGACCCGAACAGGGGACTTCGCAGCCCCAGCATTTT	CATSRGPEQGTSQPQHF
TRBV28	TRBJ2-1	NA	TRBD2	TGTGCCAGCACATTAGCGGGAGAGCGGGACAATGAGCAGTTCTTC	CASTLAGERDNEQFF
TRBV28	TRBJ2-7	NA	TRBD2	TGTGCCAGCAGTTTACTGTTGGCGGGAGGCAAGTTAAGGCAGTACTTC	CASSLLLAGGKLRQYF
TRBV5-1	TRBJ2-5	NA	NA	TGCGCCAGCAGCCGTGGGGGGAGCGCTCAAGAGACCCAGTACTTC	CASSRGGSAQETQYF
TRBV4-3	TRBJ1-2	NA	TRBD1	TGCGCCAGCAGCCAAGGGGGGACAGGGGCTGGCTACACCTTC	CASSQGGTGAGYTF
TRBV10-3	TRBJ1-3	NA	NA	TGTGCCATCAGTGACGTGCTGACTCCCTCTGGAAACACCATATATTTT	CAISDVLTPSGNTIYF
TRBV18	TRBJ2-5	NA	TRBD1	TGTGCCAGCTCACCACGGCTGACAGGGCAAGAGACCCAGTACTTC	CASSPRLTGQETQYF
TRBV12-1	TRBJ2-2	few	NA	NA	CASSFGVGTGPRTGELFF
TRBV5-1	TRBJ2-5	NA	NA	TGCGCCAGCAGCTTGGTGCAGGGGCTGGAGACCCAGTACTTC	CASSLVQGLETQYF
TRBV10-1	TRBJ2-1	NA	NA	TGCGCCAGCAGTCCGAACGGGAATGGCTCCTACAATGAGCAGTTCTTC	CASSPNGNGSYNEQFF
TRBV4-1	TRBJ2-3	NA	NA	TGCGCCTCTATGGCGGGCCCTAGCACAGATACGCAGTATTTT	CASMAGPSTDTQYF
TRBV4-2	TRBJ2-2	NA	NA	TGTGCCAGCAGCCAAGAGGACGGATCGAACACCGGGGAGCTGTTTTTT	CASSQEDGSNTGELFF
TRBV7-2	TRBJ2-1	NA	TRBD1	TGTGCCAGCAGCCCGGGACAGCAACCGAACAATGAGCAGTTCTTC	CASSPGQQPNNEQFF
TRBV11-2	TRBJ2-3	NA	NA	TGTGCCAGCAGCTCACGACTGTTCACAGATACGCAGTATTTT	CASSSRLFTDTQYF
TRBV2	TRBJ2-5	NA	NA	TGTGCCAGCAGTGAACCGACAGACGCAACGGAGACCCAGTACTTC	CASSEPTDATETQYF
TRBV18	TRBJ2-7	once	NA	TGTGCCAGCTCGATCCGGGACGAGCAGTACTTC	CASSIRDEQYF
TRBV4-2	TRBJ2-7	few	TRBD1	TGTGCCAGCAGCCAAAACCGGGACAGGCTCTACGAGCAGTACTTC	CASSQNRDRLYEQYF
TRBV19	TRBJ2-5	once	NA	TGTGCCAGTAGTACCTCGGGGCAAGAGACCCAGTACTTC	CASSTSGQETQYF
TRBV9	TRBJ1-6	NA	TRBD1	TGTGCCAGCAGCGTACGCAGGGGGAATTCACCCCTCCACTTT	CASSVRRGNSPLHF
TRBV7-2	TRBJ2-1	medium-sized	NA	TGTGCCAGCAGCTTAATATCCGTCACCGAGCAGTTCTTC	CASSLISVTEQFF
TRBV28	TRBJ1-4	NA	NA	TGTGCCAGCAGTTCACCACAACAGGGTATCGGGGAAAAACTGTTTTTT	CASSSPQQGIGEKLFF
TRBV6-1	TRBJ1-2	NA	NA	TGTGCCAGCACGCTGGTGGGTGGCTACACCTTC	CASTLVGGYTF
TRBV28	TRBJ2-7	NA	NA	TGTGCCACTTCCTCCACCGGCCTAAGCTCCTACGAGCAGTACTTC	CATSSTGLSSYEQYF
TRBV14	TRBJ2-1	NA	NA	TGTGCCAGCAGCCAAGTAAGGTACAATGAGCAGTTCTTC	CASSQVRYNEQFF
TRBV7-8	TRBJ2-7	NA	NA	TGTGCCAGCAGCCCCCGCCACCTACTGGGGCTGAGTGGAGGCGAGCAGTACTTC	CASSPRHLLGLSGGEQYF
TRBV7-2	TRBJ1-4	few	NA	TGTGCCAGCAGCTTCGGTACAGAACTGTTTTTT	CASSFGTELFF
TRBV28	TRBJ2-1	NA	NA	TGTGCCAGCAGTTTGATGGGGGGTGATCAAAATGAGCAGTTCTTC	CASSLMGGDQNEQFF
TRBV9	TRBJ1-1	NA	TRBD1	TGTGCCAGCAGCGTGGACAGGGGTACTGAAGCTTTCTTT	CASSVDRGTEAFF
TRBV19	TRBJ2-3	once	TRBD2	TGTGCCTGCTCCCGGGGGGGTAGAAGCACAGATACGCAGTATTTT	CACSRGGRSTDTQYF
TRBV5-1	TRBJ1-1	NA	NA	TGCGCCAGCAGAACCGAAGTAATGAACACTGAAGCTTTCTTT	CASRTEVMNTEAFF
TRBV5-1	TRBJ1-1	NA	TRBD1	TGCGCCAGCAGCTTGGAGGGGACAGGGGGCACTGAAGCTTTCTTT	CASSLEGTGGTEAFF